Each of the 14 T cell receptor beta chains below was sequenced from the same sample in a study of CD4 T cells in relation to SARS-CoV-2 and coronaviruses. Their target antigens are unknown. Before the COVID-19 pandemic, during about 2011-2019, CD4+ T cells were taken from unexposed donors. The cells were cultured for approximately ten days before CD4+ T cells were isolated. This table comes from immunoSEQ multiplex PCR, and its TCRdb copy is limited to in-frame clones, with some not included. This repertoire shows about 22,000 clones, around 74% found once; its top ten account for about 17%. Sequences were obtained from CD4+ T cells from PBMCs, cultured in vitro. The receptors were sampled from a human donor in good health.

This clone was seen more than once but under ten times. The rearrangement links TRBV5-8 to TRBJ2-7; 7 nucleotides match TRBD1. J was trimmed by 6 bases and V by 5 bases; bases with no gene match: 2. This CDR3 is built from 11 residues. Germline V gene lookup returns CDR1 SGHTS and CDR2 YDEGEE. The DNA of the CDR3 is TGTGCCAGCAGGGGGACAGTCGAGCAGTACTTC. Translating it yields CASRGTVEQYF.

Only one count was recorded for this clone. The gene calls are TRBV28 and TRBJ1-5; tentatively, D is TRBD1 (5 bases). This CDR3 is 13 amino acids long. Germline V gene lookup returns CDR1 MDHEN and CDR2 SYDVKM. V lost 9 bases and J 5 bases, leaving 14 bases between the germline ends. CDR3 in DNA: TGTGCCAGTGGGGGACGGAGCGATCAGCCCCAGCATTTT. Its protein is CASGGRSDQPQHF.

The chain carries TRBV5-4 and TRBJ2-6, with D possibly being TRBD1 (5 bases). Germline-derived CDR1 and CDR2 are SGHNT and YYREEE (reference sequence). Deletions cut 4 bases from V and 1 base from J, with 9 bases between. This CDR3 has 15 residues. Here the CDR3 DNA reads TGTGCCAGCAGCAGCAGGGAATCTGGGGCCAACGTCCTGACTTTC. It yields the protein CASSSRESGANVLTF.

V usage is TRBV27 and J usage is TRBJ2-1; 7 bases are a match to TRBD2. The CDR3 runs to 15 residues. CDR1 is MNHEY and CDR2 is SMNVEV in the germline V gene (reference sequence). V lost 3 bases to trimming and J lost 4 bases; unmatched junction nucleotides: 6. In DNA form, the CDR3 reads TGTGCCAGCAGTTTTTGGGGGGGGGTTTACAATGAGCAGTTCTTC. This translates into CASSFWGGVYNEQFF.

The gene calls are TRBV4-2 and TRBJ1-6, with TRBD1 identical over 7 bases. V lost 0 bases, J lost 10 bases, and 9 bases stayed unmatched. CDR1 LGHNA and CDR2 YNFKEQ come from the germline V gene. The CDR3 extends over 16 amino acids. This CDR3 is CASSQERDSGISPLHF. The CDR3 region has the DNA TGTGCCAGCAGCCAAGAGCGGGACAGCGGAATCTCACCCCTCCACTTT.

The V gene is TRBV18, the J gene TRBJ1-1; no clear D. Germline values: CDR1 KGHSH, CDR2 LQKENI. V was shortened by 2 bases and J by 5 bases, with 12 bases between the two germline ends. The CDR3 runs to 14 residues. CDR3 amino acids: CASSPLGKGTEAFF. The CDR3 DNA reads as TGTGCCAGCTCACCATTAGGGAAAGGGACTGAAGCTTTCTTT.

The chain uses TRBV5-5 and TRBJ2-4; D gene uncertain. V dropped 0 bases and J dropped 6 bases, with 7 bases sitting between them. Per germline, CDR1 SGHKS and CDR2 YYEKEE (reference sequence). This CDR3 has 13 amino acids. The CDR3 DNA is TGTGCCAGCAGCTTGGGGGAACCAAACATTCAGTACTTC. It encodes CASSLGEPNIQYF. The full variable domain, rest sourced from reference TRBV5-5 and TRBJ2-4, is DAGVTQSPTHLIKTRGQQVTLRCSPISGHKSVSWYQQVLGQGPQFIFQYYEKEERGRGNFPDRFSARQFPNYSSELNVNALLLGDSALYLCASSLGEPNIQYFGAGTRLSVL.

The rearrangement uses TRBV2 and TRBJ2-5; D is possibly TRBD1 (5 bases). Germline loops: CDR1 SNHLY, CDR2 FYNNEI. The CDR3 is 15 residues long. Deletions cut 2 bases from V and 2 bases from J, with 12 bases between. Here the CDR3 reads CASSEQGTGQETQYF. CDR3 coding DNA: TGTGCCAGCAGTGAACAGGGAACGGGTCAAGAGACCCAGTACTTC.

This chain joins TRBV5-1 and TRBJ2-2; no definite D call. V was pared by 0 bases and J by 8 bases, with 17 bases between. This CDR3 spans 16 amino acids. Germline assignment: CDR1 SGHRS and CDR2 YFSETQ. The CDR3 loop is CASSLAATTEWGELFF. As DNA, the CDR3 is TGCGCCAGCAGCTTGGCCGCGACAACCGAGTGGGGGGAGCTGTTTTTT.

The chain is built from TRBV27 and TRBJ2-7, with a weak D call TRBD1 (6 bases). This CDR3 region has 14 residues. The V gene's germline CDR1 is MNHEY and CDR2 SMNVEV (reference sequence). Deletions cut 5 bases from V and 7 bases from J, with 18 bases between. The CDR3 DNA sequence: TGTGCCAGCAGTCGACTTAATTCCCAGGGGGAGCAGTACTTC. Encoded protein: CASSRLNSQGEQYF.

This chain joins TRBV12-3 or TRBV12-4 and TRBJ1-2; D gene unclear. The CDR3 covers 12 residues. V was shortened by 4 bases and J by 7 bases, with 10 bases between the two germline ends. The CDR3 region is CASSSRVGGYTF. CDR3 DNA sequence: TGTGCCAGCAGTTCCCGAGTTGGTGGCTACACCTTC.

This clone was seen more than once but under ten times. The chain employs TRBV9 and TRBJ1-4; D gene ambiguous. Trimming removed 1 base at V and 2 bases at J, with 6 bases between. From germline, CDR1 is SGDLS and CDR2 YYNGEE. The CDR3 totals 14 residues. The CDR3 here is CASSVSLTNEKLFF. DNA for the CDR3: TGTGCCAGCAGCGTATCCCTCACTAATGAAAAACTGTTTTTT.

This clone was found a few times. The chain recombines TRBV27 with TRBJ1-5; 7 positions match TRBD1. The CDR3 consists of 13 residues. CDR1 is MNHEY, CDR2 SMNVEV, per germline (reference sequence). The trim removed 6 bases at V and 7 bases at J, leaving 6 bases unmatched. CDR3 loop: CASRIQGDQPQHF. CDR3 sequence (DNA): TGTGCCAGCAGGATCCAGGGGGACCAGCCCCAGCATTTT.

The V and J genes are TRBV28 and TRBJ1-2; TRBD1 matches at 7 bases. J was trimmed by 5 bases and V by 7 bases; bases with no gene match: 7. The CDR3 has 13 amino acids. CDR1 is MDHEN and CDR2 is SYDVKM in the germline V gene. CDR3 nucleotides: TGTGCCAGCACTACAGGGGTTGGTTATGGCTACACCTTC. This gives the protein CASTTGVGYGYTF.